This T cell receptor beta chain was obtained from a study of blood T cell repertoires in COVID-19. About the research overall: PBMCs, B-cell-depleted T cells, or T cells provided the cDNA or gDNA that made up the material.

Clones were sequenced by immunoSEQ multiplex PCR, and TCRdb holds only the in-frame ones, with some missing. The repertoire holds roughly 150,000 clones, with approximately 86% as singletons. Trimming took 5 bases from V and 7 from J; bases not matched to a gene: 9. Germline CDR1 SGHAT, CDR2 FQNNGV. The CDR3 covers 15 residues. Participant-reported clinical history was the basis for cohort assignment. Sequencing was done on a sample of PBMCs or T cells enriched from blood (not recorded which). This receptor was obtained from a woman in her thirties or forties who had been exposed to COVID-19. This sequence joins TRBV11-2 and TRBJ2-2; TRBD2 aligns across 8 bases. CDR3: CASSPSGRGGGELFF. CDR3 DNA: TGTGCCAGCAGCCCGAGCGGGAGAGGGGGCGGGGAGCTGTTTTTT.